These T cell receptor beta chains were read from a single sample in a study of cytomegalovirus exposure and HLA in healthy donors. Data came from immunoSEQ multiplex PCR; TCRdb stores just in-frame clones and leaves some out. The table has under 200,000 clones, approximately 72% seen once; the top ten hold 1.3% to 1.5%. Sequences were obtained from PBMCs. These receptor sequences come from a man aged 18 to 30 in good health and CMV-seronegative. Both conserved end residues are part of each CDR3. The D gene is left open where the match is weak. The size entry is marked missing in some rows and otherwise reads once, few, many or a size class.

v_call,d_call,clone_size,j_call,cdr3_nt,cdr3_aa
TRBV19,-,-,TRBJ2-7,TGTGCCAGTAGTCCTAGGGGGGGCACCTACGAGCAGTACTTC,CASSPRGGTYEQYF
TRBV7-9,-,few,TRBJ1-1,TGTGCCAGCAGCTTTACTACCAACACTGAAGCTTTCTTT,CASSFTTNTEAFF
TRBV18,-,-,TRBJ2-5,TGTGCCAGCTCACCGCTATCACTAGGGCTCCACGAAGAGACCCAGTACTTC,CASSPLSLGLHEETQYF
TRBV11-2,TRBD2,-,TRBJ2-7,TGTGCCAGCAGCTTGCTAGCGGGCAACTACGAGCAGTACTTC,CASSLLAGNYEQYF
TRBV14,TRBD1,-,TRBJ2-2,TGTGCCAGCAGCCAAGATGGACAGGGTTACACCGGGGAGCTGTTTTTT,CASSQDGQGYTGELFF
TRBV7-8,-,-,TRBJ2-3,TGTGCCAGCAGCTCGAACGGGATTGACACAGATACGCAGTATTTT,CASSSNGIDTDTQYF
TRBV5-4,TRBD2,-,TRBJ2-5,TGTGCCAGCAGCCAAGTAGGGCTAGCGGGAGAAGAGACCCAGTACTTC,CASSQVGLAGEETQYF
TRBV7-2,-,-,TRBJ1-2,TGTGCCAGCAGCCACACAGGGTTAGTTGGCGGCTACACCTTC,CASSHTGLVGGYTF
TRBV27,-,-,TRBJ2-7,TGTGCCAGCAGTCTCCTCGGGGGGCCCTACGAGCAGTACTTC,CASSLLGGPYEQYF
TRBV28,-,-,TRBJ2-5,TGTGCCAGCTGTCTGCGGAACCGACAAGAGACCCAGTACTTC,CASCLRNRQETQYF
TRBV7-2,-,-,TRBJ2-7,TGTGCCAGCAGCTACGGACCAAGGGGCTACGAGCAGTACTTC,CASSYGPRGYEQYF
TRBV6-5,-,-,TRBJ1-2,TGTGCCAGCAGTTACTCGAAGGCAGGATACCTCTATGGCTACACCTTC,CASSYSKAGYLYGYTF
TRBV18,-,-,TRBJ1-3,TGTGCCAGCTCACCCGGGACTTGGGGAAACACCATATATTTT,CASSPGTWGNTIYF
TRBV5-8,TRBD2,-,TRBJ2-1,TGTGCCACCGATAGCGGGGTTTCCTACAATGAGCAGTTCTTC,CATDSGVSYNEQFF
TRBV18,TRBD2,-,TRBJ2-7,TGTGCCAGCTCAGCAAACTTAGCGGGAGGGTACGAGCAGTACTTC,CASSANLAGGYEQYF
TRBV13,TRBD2,-,TRBJ2-3,TGTGCCAGCAGCTTCCCCACCGGGACTAGCGTACACACAGATACGCAGTATTTT,CASSFPTGTSVHTDTQYF
TRBV19,-,-,TRBJ1-5,TGTGCCAGTAGTAAGGGGCCCATTAGCAATCAGCCCCAGCATTTT,CASSKGPISNQPQHF
TRBV4-3,-,-,TRBJ1-2,TGCGCCAGCAGCCAGGCGGGGGGAGAGGATGGCTACACCTTC,CASSQAGGEDGYTF
TRBV10-1,TRBD2,-,TRBJ2-1,TGCGCCAGCAGTGAGAGTCTAGCGGGTATAAATGAGCAGTTCTTC,CASSESLAGINEQFF
TRBV5-4,-,-,TRBJ2-7,TGCGCCAGCAGCCAAGATCTTGGGCCGCGCGAGCAGTACTTC,CASSQDLGPREQYF
TRBV7-9,-,-,TRBJ1-1,TGTGCCAGGCTTGGGGGGAACATGAACACTGAAGCTTTCTTT,CARLGGNMNTEAFF
TRBV6-1,-,-,TRBJ2-1,TGTGCCAGCATCTCCGGGACATTCTCCTACAATGAGCAGTTCTTC,CASISGTFSYNEQFF
TRBV30,-,-,TRBJ1-2,TGTGCCTGGAGTCATGATTGGAGAGGTGGCTACACCTTC,CAWSHDWRGGYTF
TRBV13,TRBD1,many,TRBJ2-7,TGTGCCAGCAGCTCACGACAGGGGGCCCACGAGCAGTACTTC,CASSSRQGAHEQYF
TRBV7-9,TRBD1,-,TRBJ1-1,TGTGCCAGCAGCTCAGGGGGTCCTAACACTGAAGCTTTCTTT,CASSSGGPNTEAFF
TRBV5-4,TRBD1,few,TRBJ1-2,TGTGCCAGCAGCCCGTCCCTAGGACAGGGGGACTATGGCTACACCTTC,CASSPSLGQGDYGYTF
TRBV4-3,TRBD1,once,TRBJ1-4,TGCGCCAGCAGCCAAGCTCTTGGGGACAGGCTCGAAAAACTGTTTTTT,CASSQALGDRLEKLFF
TRBV2,-,-,TRBJ2-5,TGTGCCAGCAGCACATCCACAGTTACCCAAGAGACCCAGTACTTC,CASSTSTVTQETQYF
TRBV5-1,TRBD1,-,TRBJ2-5,TGCGCCAGCAGCTTCCAGGACAGGCCACAAGAGACCCAGTACTTC,CASSFQDRPQETQYF
TRBV13,TRBD2,-,TRBJ2-7,TGTGCCAGCAGCCTCGGGACTAGCGGCGAGCAGTACTTC,CASSLGTSGEQYF
TRBV27,-,-,TRBJ2-6,TGTGCCAGCAGTTTATCGGAACCACAGGGCCTCGGGGCCAACGTCCTGACTTTC,CASSLSEPQGLGANVLTF
TRBV19,TRBD2,-,TRBJ2-1,TGTGCCAGTACTACCAGAGGGGAGGGAGGGGTGGGCAATGAGCAGTTCTTC,CASTTRGEGGVGNEQFF
TRBV2,-,-,TRBJ1-1,TGTGCCAGCGTCTGGAAGGAACCCCCGGAGGCTTTCTTT,CASVWKEPPEAFF
TRBV5-6,TRBD2,-,TRBJ2-3,TGTGCCAGCAGCTTGCCCTACCGGGGGGTGAGCACAGATACGCAGTATTTT,CASSLPYRGVSTDTQYF
TRBV9,-,-,TRBJ1-1,TGTGCCAGCAGCCCAGCGTACAGGACAGTGAACACTGAAGCTTTCTTT,CASSPAYRTVNTEAFF